The sequence of this T cell receptor beta chain was determined in a study of cytomegalovirus exposure and HLA in healthy donors. The germline CDR1 and CDR2 sequences are SGHRS and YFSETQ. Unmatched junction bases numbered 14, after V lost 0 bases and J lost 5 bases. The CDR3 spans 18 residues. The donors, nominally healthy at sampling, likely had unrecorded immune exposures. The PCR used 60 Vbeta and 13 Jbeta primers. Assay: immunoSEQ multiplex PCR; the TCRdb copy retains only in-frame clones and omits some. The repertoire holds about 280,000 clones, with about 87% as singletons. Study-level points and caveats: The study put under 200 TCR beta chains on its list as cytomegalovirus-associated. Upon later analysis, TCR association rates were observed to vary by HLA locus, being highest for DRB1 and lowest for HLA-C. 87-base-pair reads could not separate some V segments, including TRBV6-2 and TRBV6-3.

This clone showed up just once. The antigen remains undetermined. The origin of this receptor is a woman aged 18-30 years in good health and CMV-seronegative. The chain links TRBV5-1 to TRBJ2-5; TRBD2 agrees at 9 bases. Sequenced input: PBMCs. CDR3 DNA sequence: TGCGCCAGCAGCTTGGAGGCTGCGGGGGGGCGTTCGGGGGAGACCCAGTACTTC. Translating it yields CASSLEAAGGRSGETQYF.